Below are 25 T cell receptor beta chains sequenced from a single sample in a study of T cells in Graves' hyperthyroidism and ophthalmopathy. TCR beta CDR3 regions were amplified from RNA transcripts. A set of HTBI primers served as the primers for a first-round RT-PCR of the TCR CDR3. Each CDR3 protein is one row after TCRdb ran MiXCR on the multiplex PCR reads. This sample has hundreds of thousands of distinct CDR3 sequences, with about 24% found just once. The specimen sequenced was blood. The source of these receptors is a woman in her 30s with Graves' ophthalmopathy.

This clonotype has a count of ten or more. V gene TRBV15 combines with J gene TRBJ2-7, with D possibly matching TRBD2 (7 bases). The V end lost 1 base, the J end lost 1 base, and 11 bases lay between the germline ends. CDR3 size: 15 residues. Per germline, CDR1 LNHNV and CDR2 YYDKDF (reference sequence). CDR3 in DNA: TGTGCCACCAGCAGAGGCGGGGGCCAATCCTACGAGCAGTACTTC. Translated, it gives CATSRGGGQSYEQYF.

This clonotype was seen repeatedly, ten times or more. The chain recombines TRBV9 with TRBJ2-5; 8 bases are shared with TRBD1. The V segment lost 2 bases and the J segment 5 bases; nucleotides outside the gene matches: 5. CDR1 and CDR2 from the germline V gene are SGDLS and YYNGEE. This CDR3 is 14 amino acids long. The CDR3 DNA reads TGTGCCAGCAGCGTGGGGACAGGTATTGAGACCCAGTACTTC. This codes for CASSVGTGIETQYF.

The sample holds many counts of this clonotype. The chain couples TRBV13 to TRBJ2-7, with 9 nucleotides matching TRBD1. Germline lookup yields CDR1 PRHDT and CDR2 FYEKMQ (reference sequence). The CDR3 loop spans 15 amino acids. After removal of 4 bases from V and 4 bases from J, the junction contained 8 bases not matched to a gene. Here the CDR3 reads CASSSTGGSRYEQYF. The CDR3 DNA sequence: TGTGCCAGCAGCTCTACAGGGGGCAGTAGGTACGAGCAGTACTTC.

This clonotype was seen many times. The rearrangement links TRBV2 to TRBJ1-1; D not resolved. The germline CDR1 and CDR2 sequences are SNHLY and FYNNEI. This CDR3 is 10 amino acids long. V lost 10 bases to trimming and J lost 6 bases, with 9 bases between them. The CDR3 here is CATKSPEAFF. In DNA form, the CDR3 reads TGTGCCACCAAATCCCCTGAAGCTTTCTTT.

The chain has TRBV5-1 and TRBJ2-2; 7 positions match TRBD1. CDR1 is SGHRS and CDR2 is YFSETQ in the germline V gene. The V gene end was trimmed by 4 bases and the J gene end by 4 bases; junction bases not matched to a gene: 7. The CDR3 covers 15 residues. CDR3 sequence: CASSRDRISTGELFF. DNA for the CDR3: TGCGCCAGCAGCCGGGACAGAATAAGCACCGGGGAGCTGTTTTTT.

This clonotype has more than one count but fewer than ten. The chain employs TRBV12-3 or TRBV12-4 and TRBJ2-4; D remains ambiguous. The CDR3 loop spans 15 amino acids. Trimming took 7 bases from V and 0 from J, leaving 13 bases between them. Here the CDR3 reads CASTVRSLAKNIQYF. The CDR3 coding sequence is TGTGCCAGCACAGTACGGTCCCTAGCCAAAAACATTCAGTACTTC.

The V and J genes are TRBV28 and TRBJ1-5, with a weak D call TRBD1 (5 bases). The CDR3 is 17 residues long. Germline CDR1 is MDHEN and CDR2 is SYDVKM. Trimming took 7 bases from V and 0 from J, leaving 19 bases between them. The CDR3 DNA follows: TGTGCCAGCACCACCCTAAGGGCAGGGCGTAGCAATCAGCCCCAGCATTTT. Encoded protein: CASTTLRAGRSNQPQHF. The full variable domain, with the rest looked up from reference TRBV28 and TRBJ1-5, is DVKVTQSSRYLVKRTGEKVFLECVQDMDHENMFWYRQDPGLGLRLIYFSYDVKMKEKGDIPEGYSVSREKKERFSLILESASTNQTSMYLCASTTLRAGRSNQPQHFGDGTRLSIL.

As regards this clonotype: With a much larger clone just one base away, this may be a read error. In DNA, the CDR3 is TGTGCCAGCAGTTTAGCGACAGGGCGTGAGGCCCAGTACTTC. Protein product: CASSLATGREAQYF. This rearrangement joins TRBV12-3 or TRBV12-4 to TRBJ2-5; TRBD1 aligns across 7 bases. There are 14 residues in the CDR3. V shed 0 bases and J 9 bases; nucleotides not matched to a gene: 7.

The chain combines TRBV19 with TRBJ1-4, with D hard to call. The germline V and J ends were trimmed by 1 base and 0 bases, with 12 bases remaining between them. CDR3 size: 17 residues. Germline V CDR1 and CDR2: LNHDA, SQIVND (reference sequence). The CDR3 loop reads CASSIANSGTTNEKLFF. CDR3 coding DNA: TGTGCCAGTAGTATAGCCAATTCCGGGACAACTAATGAAAAACTGTTTTTT.

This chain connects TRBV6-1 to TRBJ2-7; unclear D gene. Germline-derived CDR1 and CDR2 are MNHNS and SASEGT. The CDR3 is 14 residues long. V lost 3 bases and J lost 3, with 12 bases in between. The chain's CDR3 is CASSDGAVNYEQYF. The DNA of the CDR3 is TGTGCCAGCAGTGATGGTGCCGTTAACTACGAGCAGTACTTC.

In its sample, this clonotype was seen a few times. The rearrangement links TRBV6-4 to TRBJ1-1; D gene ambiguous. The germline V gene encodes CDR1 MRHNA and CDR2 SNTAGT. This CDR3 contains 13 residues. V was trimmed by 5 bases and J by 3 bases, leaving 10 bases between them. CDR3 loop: CASSRETDTEAFF. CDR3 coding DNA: TGTGCCAGCAGTAGGGAGACCGACACTGAAGCTTTCTTT.

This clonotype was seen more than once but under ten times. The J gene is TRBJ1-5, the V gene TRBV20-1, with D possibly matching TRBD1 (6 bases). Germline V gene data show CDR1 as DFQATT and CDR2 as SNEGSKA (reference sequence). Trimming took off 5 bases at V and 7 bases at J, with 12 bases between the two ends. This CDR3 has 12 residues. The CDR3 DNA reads TGCAGTGCTGCTACAGGGAACCAGCCCCAGCATTTT. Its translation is CSAATGNQPQHF.

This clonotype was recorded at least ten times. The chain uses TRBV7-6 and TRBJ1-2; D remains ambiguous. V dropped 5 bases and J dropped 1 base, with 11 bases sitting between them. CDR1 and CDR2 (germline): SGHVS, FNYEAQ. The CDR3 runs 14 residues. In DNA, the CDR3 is TGTGCCAGCAGCCCCGACACCGATAACTATGGCTACACCTTC. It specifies CASSPDTDNYGYTF.

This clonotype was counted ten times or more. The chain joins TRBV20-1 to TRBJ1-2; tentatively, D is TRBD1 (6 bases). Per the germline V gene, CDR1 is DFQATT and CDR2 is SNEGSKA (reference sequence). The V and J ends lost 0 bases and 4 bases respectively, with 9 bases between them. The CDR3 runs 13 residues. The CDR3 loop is CSARETGSYGYTF. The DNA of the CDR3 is TGCAGTGCTAGAGAAACAGGGTCCTATGGCTACACCTTC.

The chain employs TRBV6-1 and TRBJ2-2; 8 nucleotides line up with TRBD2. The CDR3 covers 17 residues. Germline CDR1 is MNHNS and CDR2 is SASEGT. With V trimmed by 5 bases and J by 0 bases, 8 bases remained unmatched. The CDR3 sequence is CASSPGGTLPNTGELFF. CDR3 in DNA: TGTGCCAGCAGTCCGGGAGGGACACTCCCGAACACCGGGGAGCTGTTTTTT.

The DNA of the CDR3 is TGTGCCAGCAGGCGGACACCAAGGTCCGACACTGAAGCTTTCTTT. The encoded protein is CASRRTPRSDTEAFF. The chain uses TRBV7-6 and TRBJ1-1; D might be TRBD1 (5 bases). V was pared by 6 bases and J by 3 bases, with 17 bases between. The CDR3 is 15 amino acids. Germline V gives CDR1 SGHVS, CDR2 FNYEAQ.

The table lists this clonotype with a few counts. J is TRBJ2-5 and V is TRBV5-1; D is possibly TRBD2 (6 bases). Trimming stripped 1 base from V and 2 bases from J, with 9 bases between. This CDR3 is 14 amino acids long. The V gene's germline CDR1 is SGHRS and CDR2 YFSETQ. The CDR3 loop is CASSLISGQETQYF. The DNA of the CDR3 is TGCGCCAGCAGCTTGATTAGCGGTCAAGAGACCCAGTACTTC.

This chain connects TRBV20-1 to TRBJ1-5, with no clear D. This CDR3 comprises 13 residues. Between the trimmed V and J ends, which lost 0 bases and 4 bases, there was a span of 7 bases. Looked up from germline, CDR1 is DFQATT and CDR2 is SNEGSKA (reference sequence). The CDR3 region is CSAREAVNQPQHF. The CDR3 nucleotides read TGCAGTGCTAGAGAGGCCGTGAATCAGCCCCAGCATTTT.

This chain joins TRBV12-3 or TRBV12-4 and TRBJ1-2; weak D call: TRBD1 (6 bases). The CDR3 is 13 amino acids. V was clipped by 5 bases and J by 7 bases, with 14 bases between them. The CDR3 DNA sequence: TGTGCCAGCAGTCCGGACAGTAGACGTGGCTACACCTTC. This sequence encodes CASSPDSRRGYTF.

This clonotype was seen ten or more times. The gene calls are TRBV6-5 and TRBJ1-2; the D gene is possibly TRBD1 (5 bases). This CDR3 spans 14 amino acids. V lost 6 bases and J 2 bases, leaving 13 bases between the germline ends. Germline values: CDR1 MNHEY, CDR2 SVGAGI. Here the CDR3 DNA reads TGTGCCAGCAGCCCGGAGGGGATCAACTATGGCTACACCTTC. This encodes CASSPEGINYGYTF.

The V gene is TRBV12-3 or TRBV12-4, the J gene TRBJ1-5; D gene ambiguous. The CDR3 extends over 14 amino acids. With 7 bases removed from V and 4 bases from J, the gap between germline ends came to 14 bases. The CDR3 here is CASTPRPENQPQHF. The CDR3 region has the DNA TGTGCCAGCACTCCACGGCCCGAGAATCAGCCCCAGCATTTT.

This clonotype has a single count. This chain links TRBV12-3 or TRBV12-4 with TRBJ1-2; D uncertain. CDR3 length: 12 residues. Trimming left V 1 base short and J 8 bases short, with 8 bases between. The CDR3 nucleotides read TGTGCCAGCAGTTTAGGTGGCACCGGCTACACCTTC. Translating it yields CASSLGGTGYTF.

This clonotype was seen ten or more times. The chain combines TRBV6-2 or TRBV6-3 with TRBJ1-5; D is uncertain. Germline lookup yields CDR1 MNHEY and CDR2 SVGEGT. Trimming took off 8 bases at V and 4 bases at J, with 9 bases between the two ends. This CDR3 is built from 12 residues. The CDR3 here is CASGEPNQPQHF. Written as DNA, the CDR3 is TGTGCCAGCGGGGAGCCAAATCAGCCCCAGCATTTT.

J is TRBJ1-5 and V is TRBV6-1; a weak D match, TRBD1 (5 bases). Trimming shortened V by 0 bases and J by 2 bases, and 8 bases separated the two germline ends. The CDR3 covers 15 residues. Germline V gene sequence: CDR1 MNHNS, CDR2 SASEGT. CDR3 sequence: CASSEAIGGNQPQHF. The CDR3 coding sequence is TGTGCCAGCAGTGAAGCGATAGGGGGCAATCAGCCCCAGCATTTT.

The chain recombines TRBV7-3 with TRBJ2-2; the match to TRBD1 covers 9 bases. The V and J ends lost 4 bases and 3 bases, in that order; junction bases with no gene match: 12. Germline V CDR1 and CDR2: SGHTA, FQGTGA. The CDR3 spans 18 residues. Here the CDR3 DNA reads TGTGCCAGCAGCTACCGGGACAGGGTAGGGGCTGACACCGGGGAGCTGTTTTTT. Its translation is CASSYRDRVGADTGELFF.